The present T cell receptor (beta chain) was sequenced within a study of molecular identifiers for immune sequencing clone quantification. RNA fractions of 10%, 30% or 50% and roughly 18,000 to 1,000,000 sorted cells were the source of naive CD8 libraries. Trimming left V 7 bases short and J 5 bases short, with 16 bases between. Germline lookup yields CDR1 KGHDR and CDR2 SFDVKD. The CDR3 sequence is 15 residues long. Libraries of bulk TCR were made by previously described methods (with listed TCR primers). TCRdb reanalysed the PCR reads using MiXCR and keeps one entry per CDR3 protein. The sample gives nearly 650,000 distinct CDR3 sequences, about 25% of which show up once; 0.78% is in the top ten.

The receptor was isolated from a human donor in good health. Some libraries in this study had Jurkat cell RNA spiked in. Sequencing used naive CD8+ T cells from blood, with Jurkat cell RNA spiked in. Sample subset: FACS-sorted CD8+CD4-CCR7+CD45RA+ naive T cells. The chain has TRBV24-1 and TRBJ2-2, with no clear D. CDR3 sequence: CATSGQTTRTGELFF. The CDR3, as DNA: TGTGCCACCAGCGGCCAAACGACAAGGACCGGGGAGCTGTTTTTT.